The 3 T cell receptor beta chains given below trace back to one sample, sequenced in a study of spatial heterogeneity in lung cancer. Described time point: sample taken at primary tumor resection. Tumor, nontumor lung or frozen PBMC supplied whole RNA that was sequenced unsorted. TCRdb processed the 5' RACE reads anew with MiXCR; each CDR3 protein has one entry. The sample lists some 2,000 distinct CDR3 sequences, roughly 12% occurring once. Source: normal lung tissue next to the tumor, taken at surgery. The receptors stem from a male donor with early-stage non-small cell lung cancer.

The chain combines TRBV6-2 or TRBV6-3 with TRBJ2-1; D perhaps matches TRBD1 (5 bases). Germline CDR1 and CDR2: MNHEY and SVGEGT. This CDR3 spans 16 amino acids. V lost 6 bases to trimming and J lost 6 bases, with 21 bases between them. The CDR3 loop is CASRVGAGPKPNEQFF. The CDR3 DNA reads as TGTGCCAGCAGGGTTGGGGCAGGCCCAAAGCCCAATGAGCAGTTCTTC.

This clonotype qualifies as medium-sized (0.01 to 0.1%). J is TRBJ2-1 and V is TRBV10-3, with D perhaps given as TRBD1 or TRBD2 (7 bases each). V lost 10 bases and J 2 bases, leaving 12 bases between the germline ends. CDR3 length: 13 residues. The germline V gene has CDR1 ENHRY and CDR2 SYGVKD. CDR3 sequence: CATRGGAYNEQFF. The CDR3 bases are TGTGCCACCAGGGGGGGGGCCTACAATGAGCAGTTCTTC.

This clonotype is large by share. The genes are TRBV3-1 and TRBJ1-2; a weak D match, TRBD1 (5 bases). The V end lost 4 bases, the J end lost 2 bases, and 8 bases lay between the germline ends. From germline, CDR1 is LGHDT and CDR2 YNNKEL (reference sequence). The CDR3 runs 13 residues. The CDR3 reads CASSPPGNYGYTF. DNA of the CDR3: TGTGCCAGCAGCCCCCCAGGGAACTATGGCTACACCTTC.